This TCR beta chain was captured by sequencing in a study of blood T cells in healthy people across ages. About this clonotype: One junction end disagrees with the germline gene, perhaps due to a read error.

Primers used in a second PCR of about 6 to 11 cycles were a sample-barcoded 5' primer and a J-beta primer mix. TCRdb fed the 5' RACE reads into MiXCR, producing one record per CDR3 protein. The sample consists of 650,000 to 900,000 distinct CDR3 sequences, 62% of them appearing once. Germline V CDR1 and CDR2: MNHEY, SVGAGI. The CDR3 consists of 14 residues. The chain employs TRBV6-5 and TRBJ2-7; perhaps TRBD2 as D (5 bases). The sample consisted of blood. This TCR was recovered from a man younger than 40 in good health. CDR3 protein: CASSASRGTYKQYF. Written as DNA, the CDR3 is TGTGCCAGCAGTGCGAGCCGGGGTACCTACAAGCAGTACTTC.